One sample yielded the 27 T cell receptor beta chains listed below, sequenced in a study of blood T cell repertoires in COVID-19. Only in-frame clones appear in the TCRdb table, and some are missing; sequencing was by immunoSEQ multiplex PCR. The sample includes 300,000 to 400,000 clones, roughly nine tenths seen only once; the top ten take around 2.6%. Input material: PBMCs or T cells enriched from blood (not recorded which). These receptors all come from a man aged 60 to 69 who had recovered from COVID-19.

The CDR3: CASSLALSGGRQETQYF. The CDR3 coding sequence is TGTGCCAGCAGCTTAGCGCTCAGCGGGGGGCGCCAAGAGACCCAGTACTTC. The chain has TRBV7-2 and TRBJ2-5; 9 bases align to TRBD2. The CDR3 is 17 amino acids. V was pared by 0 bases and J by 1 base, with 6 bases of the junction left unmatched. CDR1 SGHTA and CDR2 FQGNSA come from the germline V gene. Looking up the rest from reference TRBV7-2 and TRBJ2-5 gives the full variable domain: GAGVSQSPSNKVTEKGKDVELRCDPISGHTALYWYRQSLGQGLEFLIYFQGNSAPDKSGLPSDRFSAERTGGSVSTLTIQRTQQEDSAVYLCASSLALSGGRQETQYFGPGTRLLVL.

The rearrangement joins TRBV9 to TRBJ1-2; unclear D gene. Germline CDR1 and CDR2: SGDLS and YYNGEE. This CDR3 has 15 residues. The V end lost 4 bases, the J end lost 3 bases, and 16 bases lay between the germline ends. The CDR3 region has the DNA TGTGCCAGCAGCCATTCGACACAGACGGACTATGGCTACACCTTC. As protein: CASSHSTQTDYGYTF.

This rearrangement joins TRBV4-2 to TRBJ2-6; D remains unclear. Deletions cut 5 bases from V and 2 bases from J, with 16 bases between. CDR3 length: 17 residues. Germline CDR1 is LGHNA and CDR2 is YNFKEQ. In DNA form, the CDR3 reads TGTGCCAGCAGCTCCGAGGAGTACGGAGCTGGGGCCAACGTCCTGACTTTC. Encoded protein: CASSSEEYGAGANVLTF.

Turning to this clone: An end of the junction differs from the germline gene, which may be a read error. The chain employs TRBV11-3 and TRBJ2-1; TRBD2 matches 13 bases. Germline V gene data show CDR1 as SGHNT and CDR2 as YENEEA. CDR3 length: 15 amino acids. CDR3 amino acids: CASSAGTSGNNGQFF. The CDR3 nucleotides read TGTGCCAGCAGCGCCGGGACTAGCGGGAACAATGGGCAGTTCTTC.

The chain is built from TRBV28 and TRBJ1-5; D remains ambiguous. The ends were cut back, 3 bases at V and 3 bases at J, with 12 bases in the middle. The V gene's germline CDR1 is MDHEN and CDR2 SYDVKM. This CDR3 has 15 amino acids. CDR3 region: CASSLSGFVNQPQHF. DNA for the CDR3: TGTGCCAGCAGTTTGTCGGGGTTCGTCAATCAGCCCCAGCATTTT.

The chain has TRBV11-1 and TRBJ2-7, with 10 bases that match TRBD2. Germline CDR1 and CDR2: SGHAT and FQDESV (reference sequence). The V gene end was trimmed by 1 base and the J gene end by 3 bases; junction bases not matched to a gene: 0. The length of the CDR3 is 14 residues. The CDR3 nucleotides are TGTGCCAGCAGCTTAGGGACTAGCGGCTACGAGCAGTACTTC. It specifies CASSLGTSGYEQYF.

The chain links TRBV2 to TRBJ1-5; D possibly corresponds to TRBD1 (5 bases). CDR3 size: 14 residues. Germline assignment: CDR1 SNHLY and CDR2 FYNNEI. Deletions cut 8 bases from V and 6 bases from J, with 17 bases between. DNA of the CDR3: TGTGCCAGCTTACCCCCCGGGGGAGGTCAGCCCCAGCATTTT. As protein: CASLPPGGGQPQHF. The variable domain in full, completed from reference TRBV2 and TRBJ1-5, reads EPEVTQTPSHQVTQMGQEVILRCVPISNHLYFYWYRQILGQKVEFLVSFYNNEISEKSEIFDDQFSVERPDGSNFTLKIRSTKLEDSAMYFCASLPPGGGQPQHFGDGTRLSIL.

J is TRBJ1-1 and V is TRBV7-9; no reliable D call. The CDR3 covers 16 residues. Trimming removed 4 bases at V and 0 bases at J, with 15 bases between. Germline CDR1 reads SEHNR; CDR2 reads FQNEAQ (reference sequence). CDR3 DNA sequence: TGTGCCAGCAGCTCGGAGGTCCTGAGGATGAACACTGAAGCTTTCTTT. This gives the protein CASSSEVLRMNTEAFF.

The chain uses TRBV30 and TRBJ2-7, with TRBD1 matching over 9 bases. Germline V gene lookup returns CDR1 GTSNPN and CDR2 SVGIG (reference sequence). This CDR3 contains 15 residues. Losses at the gene ends were 4 bases for V and 4 bases for J; bases not matched to a gene: 11. For the CDR3, the DNA is TGTGCCTGGACCAGAGGGACAGGGAAGCGGTACGAGCAGTACTTC. It codes for CAWTRGTGKRYEQYF. The full variable domain, its missing parts supplied by reference TRBV30 and TRBJ2-7, is SQTIHQWPATLVQPVGSPLSLECTVEGTSNPNLYWYRQAAGRGLQLLFYSVGIGQISSEVPQNLSASRPQDRQFILSSKKLLLSDSGFYLCAWTRGTGKRYEQYFGPGTRLTVT.

The rearrangement links TRBV28 to TRBJ2-7; 9 bases are a match to TRBD2. Per the germline V gene, CDR1 is MDHEN and CDR2 is SYDVKM. Trimming removed 4 bases from V and 2 bases from J; junction bases left unmatched: 3. This CDR3 is built from 14 residues. The CDR3 here is CASSSPSGAYEQYF. The CDR3 DNA follows: TGTGCCAGCAGTTCCCCTAGCGGGGCCTACGAGCAGTACTTC.

V gene TRBV5-1 combines with J gene TRBJ1-5; 7 bases map to TRBD1. CDR1 is SGHRS, CDR2 YFSETQ, per germline. Trimming cost V 5 bases and J 3 bases; bases outside gene matches: 5. The CDR3 contains 14 residues. As DNA, the CDR3 is TGCGCCAGCAGTCCCGGGACAGACAATCAGCCCCAGCATTTT. It yields the protein CASSPGTDNQPQHF.

The table lists this clone with a few counts. V usage is TRBV5-1 and J usage is TRBJ1-6; 7 nucleotides align to TRBD1. The CDR3 is 14 amino acids. J gave up 7 bases and V 4 bases, and 5 bases lay outside the gene matches. Germline V gene lookup returns CDR1 SGHRS and CDR2 YFSETQ. DNA of the CDR3: TGCGCCAGCAGCGCCGGGACAGACAATTCACCCCTCCACTTT. Its translation is CASSAGTDNSPLHF.

This sequence joins TRBV30 and TRBJ1-1; TRBD1 agrees at 8 bases. This CDR3 spans 13 amino acids. Germline CDR1 is GTSNPN and CDR2 is SVGIG (reference sequence). The V and J ends lost 8 bases and 4 bases, in that order; junction bases with no gene match: 9. The CDR3 sequence: CAARRGPRTEAFF. The CDR3 coding sequence is TGTGCCGCCCGCAGGGGGCCGCGCACTGAAGCTTTCTTT.

CDR3 bases: TGTGCCACCAGTGATTTCGCGGGGGGGCCCGACACCGGGGAGCTGTTTTTT. This gives the protein CATSDFAGGPDTGELFF. V usage is TRBV24-1 and J usage is TRBJ2-2, with 9 bases fitting TRBD2. Trimming at V came to 1 base and at J to 3 bases, leaving 5 bases not matched to a gene. This CDR3 is built from 17 residues. Germline V gives CDR1 KGHDR, CDR2 SFDVKD.

The chain joins TRBV4-2 to TRBJ2-1; D might be TRBD2 (7 bases). This CDR3 contains 16 residues. Trimming took 1 base from V and 2 from J, leaving 12 bases between them. The germline CDR1 and CDR2 sequences are LGHNA and YNFKEQ. CDR3 nucleotide sequence: TGTGCCAGCAGCCAAGGAACGGGGGGCGCCTACAATGAGCAGTTCTTC. It is translated as CASSQGTGGAYNEQFF.

This chain links TRBV19 with TRBJ1-2; 7 nucleotides match TRBD1. V lost 6 bases and J lost 7; bases outside the gene matches: 8. The CDR3 totals 13 residues. The V gene's germline CDR1 is LNHDA and CDR2 SQIVND (reference sequence). The CDR3 sequence: CASSLQGMSGYTF. As DNA, the CDR3 is TGTGCCAGTAGCCTACAGGGGATGAGTGGCTACACCTTC.

The J gene is TRBJ1-6, the V gene TRBV6-1; D is unclear. Per germline, CDR1 MNHNS and CDR2 SASEGT. CDR3 length: 15 residues. The V end lost 0 bases, the J end lost 10 bases, and 13 bases lay between the germline ends. The chain's CDR3 is CASSEARAIGSPLHF. CDR3 in DNA: TGTGCCAGCAGTGAAGCTAGAGCGATTGGATCACCCCTCCACTTT.

A single count supports this clone. The gene calls are TRBV6-5 and TRBJ2-5, with a tentative D call TRBD2 (7 bases). CDR3 length equals 16 residues. V lost 2 bases to trimming and J lost 5 bases, with 18 bases between them. Germline CDR1 reads MNHEY; CDR2 reads SVGAGI. The DNA of the CDR3 is TGTGCCAGCAGTTACACACTTGTGGGGGGGGCGGAGACCCAGTACTTC. Protein product: CASSYTLVGGAETQYF.

J is TRBJ1-2 and V is TRBV6-5, with TRBD1 as a possible D gene (5 bases). The CDR3 has 14 residues. CDR1 and CDR2 from the germline V gene are MNHEY and SVGAGI. Trimming took 2 bases from V and 8 from J, leaving 15 bases between them. The CDR3 coding sequence is TGTGCCAGCAGTTACCGGGGCGGGGCGGGCGGCTACACCTTC. This translates into CASSYRGGAGGYTF.

The V gene is TRBV6-2 or TRBV6-3, the J gene TRBJ1-2; tentative D call: TRBD1 (6 bases). The CDR3 is made up of 13 amino acids. Trimming pared 0 bases from V and 8 bases from J, leaving 10 bases between. Germline lookup yields CDR1 MNHEY and CDR2 SVGEGT. The CDR3 spells CASSYSRGEGYTF. The CDR3 DNA reads as TGTGCCAGCAGTTACTCCAGGGGCGAGGGCTACACCTTC.

The chain uses TRBV27 and TRBJ2-1; 8 nucleotides match TRBD1. Per the germline V gene, CDR1 is MNHEY and CDR2 is SMNVEV (reference sequence). The CDR3 covers 15 residues. The J segment lost 8 bases and the V segment lost 6 bases, leaving 12 bases of the junction unmatched. The DNA for the CDR3 is TGTGCCAGCAGAACCGGGACAGGTTACTTCGATGAGCAGTTCTTC. Amino acid sequence: CASRTGTGYFDEQFF.

The V gene is TRBV2, the J gene TRBJ2-1; D might be TRBD2 (5 bases). Looked up from germline, CDR1 is SNHLY and CDR2 is FYNNEI. CDR3 length: 12 amino acids. V was pared by 2 bases and J by 13 bases, with 12 bases between. The CDR3 loop reads CASSEWVGDQFF. The CDR3 DNA follows: TGTGCCAGCAGTGAATGGGTGGGAGATCAGTTCTTC.

Concerning this clone: The same CDR3 arises from other DNA sequences in this sample as well. This chain links TRBV7-2 with TRBJ1-5; D is ambiguous. The CDR3 is made up of 14 amino acids. Trimming pared 1 base from V and 3 bases from J, leaving 7 bases between. CDR1 is SGHTA, CDR2 FQGNSA, per germline. CDR3 nucleotide sequence: TGTGCCAGCAGCTTAGGGGGAGCCAATCAGCCCCAGCATTTT. Translating gives CASSLGGANQPQHF.

The chain uses TRBV4-1 and TRBJ1-3, with D uncertain. Germline CDR1 is MGHRA and CDR2 is YSYEKL. Trimming shortened V by 1 base and J by 0 bases, and 10 bases separated the two germline ends. The CDR3 covers 16 residues. Written as DNA, the CDR3 is TGCGCCAGCAGCCAAGGAGCCGGGAGCTCTGGAAACACCATATATTTT. This codes for CASSQGAGSSGNTIYF.

CDR3 DNA: TGTGCCAGTAGTTCACGGGGTGATACGCAGTATTTT. It encodes CASSSRGDTQYF. This chain uses TRBV19 with TRBJ2-3; tentatively, D is TRBD2 (5 bases). The CDR3 loop spans 12 amino acids. CDR1 LNHDA and CDR2 SQIVND come from the germline V gene (reference sequence). V gave up 5 bases and J gave up 6 bases, with 9 bases separating them.

The chain is built from TRBV4-1 and TRBJ1-5; a weak D match, TRBD1 (5 bases). Trimming left V 3 bases short and J 0 bases short, with 9 bases between. Germline V gene data show CDR1 as MGHRA and CDR2 as YSYEKL. The CDR3 sequence is 15 residues long. The CDR3 region is CASSHSTDSNQPQHF. In nucleotides, the CDR3 is TGCGCCAGCAGCCATTCGACAGATAGCAATCAGCCCCAGCATTTT.

The chain employs TRBV6-1 and TRBJ2-5; D is unclear. There are 16 residues in the CDR3. The V end was cut by 4 bases, the J end by 7 bases, with 22 bases between. In germline, CDR1 is MNHNS, CDR2 SASEGT. In DNA form, the CDR3 reads TGTGCCAGCAGTGCTTTTCTTGTGGCGGCATTAACGACCCAGTACTTC. Amino acids: CASSAFLVAALTTQYF.